These 12 T cell receptor beta chains came from one sample sequenced in a study of cytomegalovirus exposure and HLA in healthy donors (dated by TCRdb to about 2017). Library construction relied on the immunoSEQ multiplex PCR assay. For the multiplex PCR, a mixture combining 60 forward primers for TCR Vbeta segments and 13 reverse primers for TCR Jbeta segments was used. TCRdb carries this immuneACCESS record with in-frame sequences only. Its versions omit some clonotypes, under half of them owing to an unresolved V gene in the studies checked, with the rest unexplained. The sample profile shows 300,000 or so clones; about 83% of them were found once. The ten largest make up about 2% of the sample. Sequencing was done on a sample of PBMCs. The receptor set was obtained from a woman in her forties in good health and CMV-seropositive.

CDR3 region: CASSPPSTTKYEQYF. Written as DNA, the CDR3 is TGTGCCAGCAGTCCCCCTTCGACTACAAAATACGAGCAGTACTTC. The chain couples TRBV7-9 to TRBJ2-7, with a weak D call TRBD2 (5 bases). Trimming left V 6 bases short and J 4 bases short, with 19 bases between. The CDR3 is 15 residues long. CDR1 and CDR2 (germline): SEHNR, FQNEAQ (reference sequence).

The chain carries TRBV7-9 and TRBJ2-7; possible D gene TRBD2, 5 bases. Germline-derived CDR1 and CDR2 are SEHNR and FQNEAQ (reference sequence). V was pared by 3 bases and J by 2 bases, with 11 bases between. The CDR3 totals 14 residues. The CDR3 coding sequence is TGTGCCAGCAGCTTTACTAGATCCCCCTACGAGCAGTACTTC. As protein: CASSFTRSPYEQYF.

This clone was recorded a few times. This chain links TRBV28 with TRBJ1-1; 7 positions match TRBD1. The CDR3 covers 15 residues. Germline V CDR1 and CDR2: MDHEN, SYDVKM. V shed 7 bases and J 0 bases; nucleotides not matched to a gene: 8. The CDR3 here is CASTAPGQLNTEAFF. The CDR3 region has the DNA TGTGCCAGCACCGCTCCGGGACAGTTGAACACTGAAGCTTTCTTT.

The V gene is TRBV9, the J gene TRBJ2-5; tentatively, D is TRBD2 (7 bases). CDR1 and CDR2 (germline): SGDLS, YYNGEE. V was trimmed by 0 bases and J by 2 bases, leaving 11 bases between them. The CDR3 extends over 15 amino acids. The CDR3 reads CASSVVGGGQETQYF. CDR3 DNA sequence: TGTGCCAGCAGCGTAGTAGGGGGGGGACAAGAGACCCAGTACTTC.

Only a few counts were recorded for this clone. The chain carries TRBV7-6 and TRBJ1-1; D is unclear. V shed 2 bases and J shed 8 bases, with 12 bases lying between them. Per germline, CDR1 SGHVS and CDR2 FNYEAQ. CDR3 length: 13 amino acids. DNA of the CDR3: TGTGCCAGCAGCTTATCCCGTGGCAGGGAAGCTTTCTTT. It encodes CASSLSRGREAFF. The variable domain in full, completed from reference TRBV7-6 and TRBJ1-1, reads GAGVSQSPRYKVTKRGQDVALRCDPISGHVSLYWYRQALGQGPEFLTYFNYEAQQDKSGLPNDRFSAERPEGSISTLTIQRTEQRDSAMYRCASSLSRGREAFFGQGTRLTVV.

The V call is TRBV7-3, the J call TRBJ2-1; 11 bases are shared with TRBD2. The CDR3 loop spans 20 amino acids. Germline V gene lookup returns CDR1 SGHTA and CDR2 FQGTGA. After removal of 1 base from V and 3 bases from J, the junction contained 14 bases not matched to a gene. The CDR3 DNA reads TGTGCCAGCAGCTTAAAACCGTATCTAGCGGGAGGAGGAAGCTACAATGAGCAGTTCTTC. Protein: CASSLKPYLAGGGSYNEQFF.

Only a few counts were recorded for this clone. The chain recombines TRBV27 with TRBJ2-3, with TRBD2 identical over 13 bases. V was pared by 5 bases and J by 2 bases, with 7 bases of the junction left unmatched. Germline loops: CDR1 MNHEY, CDR2 SMNVEV (reference sequence). The CDR3 runs to 17 residues. The CDR3 DNA reads as TGTGCCAGCAGTGGGAGACTAGCGGGAGGACCCACAGATACGCAGTATTTT. This codes for CASSGRLAGGPTDTQYF.

The chain is built from TRBV12-5 and TRBJ1-1; the match to TRBD1 covers 9 bases. Germline V lookup: CDR1 LGHNT, CDR2 FRNRAP. The junction had 14 bases not matched to a gene; V was cut back by 0 bases and J by 12 bases. The CDR3 totals 16 residues. The CDR3: CASGLVQGQGLSVTFF. The CDR3 DNA reads as TGTGCTAGTGGTTTGGTACAAGGACAGGGGTTGTCTGTGACTTTCTTT.

The chain employs TRBV29-1 and TRBJ1-4, with unresolved D. The CDR3 spans 11 residues. Trimming left V 4 bases short and J 7 bases short, with 7 bases between. CDR1 SQVTM and CDR2 ANQGSEA come from the germline V gene. The CDR3, as DNA: TGCAGCGTTGGTTTCGGTGAAAAACTGTTTTTT. Amino acid sequence: CSVGFGEKLFF.

The V and J genes are TRBV5-1 and TRBJ2-5, with 15 bases matching TRBD2. This CDR3 has 16 residues. J lost 5 bases, V lost 4 bases, and 6 bases had no gene match. The germline V gene has CDR1 SGHRS and CDR2 YFSETQ. The CDR3 sequence: CASSGGLAGGSETQYF. CDR3 sequence (DNA): TGCGCCAGCAGCGGGGGACTAGCGGGAGGTTCTGAGACCCAGTACTTC. Full variable domain (missing parts from reference TRBV5-1 and TRBJ2-5): KAGVTQTPRYLIKTRGQQVTLSCSPISGHRSVSWYQQTPGQGLQFLFEYFSETQRNKGNFPGRFSGRQFSNSRSEMNVSTLELGDSALYLCASSGGLAGGSETQYFGPGTRLLVL.

The V call is TRBV5-1, the J call TRBJ2-1; TRBD2 matches at 13 bases. Germline V lookup: CDR1 SGHRS, CDR2 YFSETQ. The V and J ends lost 1 base and 5 bases, in that order; junction bases with no gene match: 6. This CDR3 comprises 17 residues. The CDR3 is CASSLRPGTSGDNEQFF. The CDR3 DNA sequence: TGCGCCAGCAGCTTGAGGCCCGGGACTAGCGGGGACAATGAGCAGTTCTTC.

This chain joins TRBV30 and TRBJ2-2; TRBD2 matches 10 bases. Trimming removed 1 base from V and 1 base from J; junction bases left unmatched: 0. The germline CDR1 and CDR2 sequences are GTSNPN and SVGIG (reference sequence). This CDR3 spans 15 amino acids. CDR3 DNA sequence: TGTGCCTGGAGTGGGACTAGCGGGAACACCGGGGAGCTGTTTTTT. This codes for CAWSGTSGNTGELFF.